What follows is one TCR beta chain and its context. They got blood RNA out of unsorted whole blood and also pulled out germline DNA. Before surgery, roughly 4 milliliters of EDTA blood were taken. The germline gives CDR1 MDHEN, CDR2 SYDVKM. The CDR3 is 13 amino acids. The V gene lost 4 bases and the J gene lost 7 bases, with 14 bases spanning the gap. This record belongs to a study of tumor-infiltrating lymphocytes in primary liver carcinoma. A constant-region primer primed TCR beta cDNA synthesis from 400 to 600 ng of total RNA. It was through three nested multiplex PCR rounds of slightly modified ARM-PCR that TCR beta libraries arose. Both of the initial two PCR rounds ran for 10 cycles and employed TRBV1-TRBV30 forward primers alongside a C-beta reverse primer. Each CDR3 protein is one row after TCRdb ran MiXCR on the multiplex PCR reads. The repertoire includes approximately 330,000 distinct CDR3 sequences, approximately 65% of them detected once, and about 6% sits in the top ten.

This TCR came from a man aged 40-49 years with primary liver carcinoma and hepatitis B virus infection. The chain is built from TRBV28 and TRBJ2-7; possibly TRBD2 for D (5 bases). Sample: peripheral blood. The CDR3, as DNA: TGTGCCAGCAGTTCGGGCCCTCCGGGGGAGCAGTACTTC. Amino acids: CASSSGPPGEQYF.